This T cell receptor beta chain was documented in a study of response to subunit inactivated influenza vaccine. Findings and limits, study-wide: New T cells are recruited in small numbers by each seasonal influenza vaccination, according to the authors' suggestion.

TCRdb re-called the RT-PCR reads through MiXCR, storing one row per CDR3 protein. Of 400,000 to 650,000 distinct CDR3 sequences listed, 6.5% to 8% are singletons. A note on this clonotype: Its antigen remains unknown.

This CDR3 has 18 amino acids. With 6 bases clipped from V and 1 base from J, the junction kept 14 bases outside the gene matches. CDR1 and CDR2 from the germline V gene are DFQATT and SNEGSKA (reference sequence). V gene TRBV20-1 combines with J gene TRBJ2-1; 11 bases are shared with TRBD2. The material sequenced was PBMCs from blood, taken around 25 months after vaccination. The clonotype originates from a man aged 50 to 69 who received an inactivated influenza vaccine. The CDR3 bases are TGCAGTGCCAGGGGGAGACTAGCGGGATCCGTTTCCTACAATGAGCAGTTCTTC. Translation: CSARGRLAGSVSYNEQFF.